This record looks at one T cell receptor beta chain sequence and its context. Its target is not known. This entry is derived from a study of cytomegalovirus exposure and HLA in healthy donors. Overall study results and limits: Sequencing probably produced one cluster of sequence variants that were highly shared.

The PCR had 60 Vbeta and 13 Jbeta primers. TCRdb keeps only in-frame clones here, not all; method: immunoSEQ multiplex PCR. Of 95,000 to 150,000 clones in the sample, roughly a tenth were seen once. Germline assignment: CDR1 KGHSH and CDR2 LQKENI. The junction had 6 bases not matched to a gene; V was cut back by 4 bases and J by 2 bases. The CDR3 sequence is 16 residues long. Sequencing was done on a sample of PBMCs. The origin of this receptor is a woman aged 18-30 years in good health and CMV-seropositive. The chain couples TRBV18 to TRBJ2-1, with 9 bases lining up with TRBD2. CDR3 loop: CASSRNSGSTYNEQFF. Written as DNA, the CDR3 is TGTGCCAGCTCACGGAATAGCGGGAGCACCTACAATGAGCAGTTCTTC.